These 5 T cell receptor beta chains were all obtained from the same sample, sequenced in a study of cytomegalovirus exposure and HLA in healthy donors. Produced via immunoSEQ multiplex PCR; TCRdb's table is partial and in-frame only. Of over 85,000 clones detected, roughly 90% appear once; the ten largest clones hold around 1.8%. The source material was PBMCs. The receptor set was obtained from a woman between 18 and 29 years old in good health and CMV-seronegative.

The CDR3 sequence is CASSEGEIFTDTQYF. The CDR3 DNA follows: TGCGCCAGCAGTGAGGGAGAGATATTCACAGATACGCAGTATTTT. This rearrangement joins TRBV10-1 to TRBJ2-3; D gene ambiguous. The CDR3 runs 15 residues. Trimming took 2 bases from V and 2 from J, leaving 11 bases between them. The germline V gene has CDR1 WNHNN and CDR2 SYGVQD (reference sequence).

The V and J genes are TRBV27 and TRBJ2-5; TRBD1 aligns across 7 bases. The V gene's germline CDR1 is MNHEY and CDR2 SMNVEV (reference sequence). Losses at the gene ends were 7 bases for V and 5 bases for J; bases not matched to a gene: 13. The CDR3 runs to 15 residues. This chain's CDR3 is CASKVGTVSGETQYF. CDR3 nucleotide sequence: TGTGCCAGCAAAGTGGGGACAGTCTCAGGGGAGACCCAGTACTTC.

The genes are TRBV18 and TRBJ2-3; 9 bases are a match to TRBD2. This CDR3 is 16 amino acids long. Germline CDR1 reads KGHSH; CDR2 reads LQKENI. Trimming at V came to 6 bases and at J to 6 bases, leaving 13 bases not matched to a gene. The CDR3 here is CASSPRSAGGKDTQYF. The CDR3 nucleotides read TGTGCCAGCTCCCCTAGGTCAGCGGGAGGCAAGGATACGCAGTATTTT.

The rearrangement uses TRBV7-8 and TRBJ1-3, with TRBD1 as a possible D gene (6 bases). V gave up 0 bases and J gave up 5 bases, with 11 bases separating them. The CDR3 is 15 residues long. Germline V CDR1 and CDR2: SGHVS, FQNEAQ. The CDR3 loop is CASSLAETGRNTIYF. The CDR3 DNA reads as TGTGCCAGCAGCTTAGCGGAGACAGGCCGAAACACCATATATTTT.

The chain joins TRBV6-5 to TRBJ2-7; perhaps TRBD2 as D (5 bases). The CDR3 extends over 13 amino acids. Per the germline V gene, CDR1 is MNHEY and CDR2 is SVGAGI. Trimming took 5 bases from V and 3 from J, leaving 11 bases between them. The CDR3, as DNA: TGTGCCAGCAGTGCTACCAGCGGCTACGAGCAGTACTTC. It translates to CASSATSGYEQYF.